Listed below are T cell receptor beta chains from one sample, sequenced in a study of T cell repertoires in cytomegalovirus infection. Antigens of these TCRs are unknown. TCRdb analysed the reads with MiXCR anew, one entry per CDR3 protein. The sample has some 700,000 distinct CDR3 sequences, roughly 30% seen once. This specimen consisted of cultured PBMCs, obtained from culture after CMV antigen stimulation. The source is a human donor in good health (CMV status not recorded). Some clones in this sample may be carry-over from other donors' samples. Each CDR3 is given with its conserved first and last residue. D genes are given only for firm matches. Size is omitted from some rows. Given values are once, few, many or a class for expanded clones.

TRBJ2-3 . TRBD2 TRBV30 TGTGCCTGGAGTGTGAGCGGGAGGCTCCTGGCGTATACGCAGTATTTT CAWSVSGRLLAYTQYF
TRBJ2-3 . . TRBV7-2 TGTGCCAGCAGCTTAGGACTCTGGGGGACAGATACGCAGTATTTT CASSLGLWGTDTQYF
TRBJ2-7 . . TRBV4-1 TGCGCCAGCAGCCAAGATGAGGGGTGGAAGCAGTACTTC CASSQDEGWKQYF
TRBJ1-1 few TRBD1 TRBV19 TGTGCCAGTAGTATTGGCAGGGGGATAGGTGAAGCTTTCTTT CASSIGRGIGEAFF
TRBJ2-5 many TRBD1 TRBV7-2 TGTGCCAGCGCCGGGACAGCGAAAGAGACCCAGTACTTC CASAGTAKETQYF
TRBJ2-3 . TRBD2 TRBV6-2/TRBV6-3 TGTGCCAGCAGTTATGGCGGGAGAGGCACAGATACGCAGTATTTT CASSYGGRGTDTQYF
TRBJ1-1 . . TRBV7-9 TGTGCCAGCAGCTTAGTTAGTCTAAGTCAGGGGCAACAGCGAACGGAAGCTTTCTTT CASSLVSLSQGQQRTEAFF
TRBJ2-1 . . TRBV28 TGTGCCAGCGGGGGCCCGGAGCTCTTC CASGGPELF
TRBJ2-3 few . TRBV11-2 TGTGCCAGCAGCTTCTTGAGAAGGGCCACAGATACGCAGTATTTT CASSFLRRATDTQYF
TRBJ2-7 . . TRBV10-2 TGCGCCAGCAGTGAGCCGAGCCAGGGACATTCATACGAGCAGTACTTC CASSEPSQGHSYEQYF
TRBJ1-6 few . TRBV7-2 TGTGCCAGCAGCCCCCAGGGAGGGGAAGTTTCACCCCTCCACTTT CASSPQGGEVSPLHF
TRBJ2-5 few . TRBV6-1 TGTGCCAGCAGTGAGACCCGGACTGGGCAGACCCAGTACTTC CASSETRTGQTQYF
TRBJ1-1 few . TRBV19 TGTGCCAGTAGCCCTTCAGACAGGCCCTACACTGAAGCTTTCTTT CASSPSDRPYTEAFF
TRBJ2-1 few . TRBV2 TGTGCCAGCAGATCCCGGGCGCTAAGCGAGCAGTTCTTC CASRSRALSEQFF
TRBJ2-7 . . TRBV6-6 TGTGCCAGCAGTTACTCCTCCGGGACCCACTACGAGCAGTACTTC CASSYSSGTHYEQYF
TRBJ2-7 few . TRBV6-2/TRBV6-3 TGTGCCAGCACCTCGCGCTACGAGCAGTACTTC CASTSRYEQYF
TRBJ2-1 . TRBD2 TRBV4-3 TGCGCCAGCAGCCGTCTAGCGGGAGGGTTCAATGAGCAGTTCTTC CASSRLAGGFNEQFF
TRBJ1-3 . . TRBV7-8 TGTGCCAGCAGCTTAAGCGGACAGCCCTCTTCTGGAAACACCATATATTTT CASSLSGQPSSGNTIYF
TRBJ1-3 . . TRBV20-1 TGCAGTGCTAGATCTGGGAATTTACACTCCAGCTCTGGAAACACCATATATTTT CSARSGNLHSSSGNTIYF
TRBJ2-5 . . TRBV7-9 TGTGCCAGCAGGGAGCAGGGGCAGAAGACCCAGTACTTC CASREQGQKTQYF
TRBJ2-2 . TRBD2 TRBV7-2 TGTGCCAGCAGAACGCTCCGGGGGGGCACCGGGGAGCTGTTTTTT CASRTLRGGTGELFF
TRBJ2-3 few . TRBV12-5 TGTGCTAGTGCCAGCAGGCGCTCCCGGGATACGCAGTATTTT CASASRRSRDTQYF
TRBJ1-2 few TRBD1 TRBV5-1 TGCGCCAGCAGCTTGACCGGGACAGGATCCTACACCTTC CASSLTGTGSYTF
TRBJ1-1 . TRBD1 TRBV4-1 TGCGCCAGCAGCCCCAGACAGGGACTACCTGAAGCTTTCTTT CASSPRQGLPEAFF
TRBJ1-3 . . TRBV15 TGTGCCACCAGCAGAGATAGTAACTTGAATGGAAACACCATATATTTT CATSRDSNLNGNTIYF
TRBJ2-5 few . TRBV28 TGTGCCAGCAGTTTATGGACAAGGGAGGCCCAGTACTTC CASSLWTREAQYF
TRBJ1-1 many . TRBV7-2 TGTGCCAGCAGCTTAGACCCGGGGGCGGCGACTGAAGCTTTCTTT CASSLDPGAATEAFF
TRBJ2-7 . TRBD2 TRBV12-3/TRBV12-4 TGTGCCAGTAGTCCTGGGGACTACACCTACGAGCAGTACTTC CASSPGDYTYEQYF
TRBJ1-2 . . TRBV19 TGTGCCAGTAGTCCACCCAGGGCCTATGGCTACACCTTC CASSPPRAYGYTF